The present entry profiles one T cell receptor beta chain with its context. As handled by the study authors: Scientists estimated how many nucleated cells there were by amplifying reference gene primers. Produced via immunoSEQ multiplex PCR; TCRdb's table is partial and in-frame only. V and J calls plus clone size are reproduced from that table; the DNA served to infer D and trimming. The sample holds 170,000 or so clones, around nine tenths seen once. This CDR3 contains 15 residues. The ends were cut back, 4 bases at V and 2 bases at J, with 9 bases in the middle. CDR1 and CDR2 (germline): SEHNR, FQNEAQ (reference sequence). The sample originates from a study of blood T cell repertoires in COVID-19. Overall study context: COVID-19 samples collected from the United States, Italy and Spain covered acute and convalescent phases. Nucleic acid was either cDNA or gDNA, and it came from T cells, B-cell-depleted T cells, or PBMCs.

The origin of this receptor is a woman aged 18-29 years who had recovered from COVID-19. The gene calls are TRBV7-9 and TRBJ2-6, with D maybe TRBD2 (5 bases). The sequenced sample was peripheral blood. CDR3 in DNA: TGTGCCAGCAGCTCGGACTTTGCTGGGGCCAACGTCCTGACTTTC. Translated: CASSSDFAGANVLTF.